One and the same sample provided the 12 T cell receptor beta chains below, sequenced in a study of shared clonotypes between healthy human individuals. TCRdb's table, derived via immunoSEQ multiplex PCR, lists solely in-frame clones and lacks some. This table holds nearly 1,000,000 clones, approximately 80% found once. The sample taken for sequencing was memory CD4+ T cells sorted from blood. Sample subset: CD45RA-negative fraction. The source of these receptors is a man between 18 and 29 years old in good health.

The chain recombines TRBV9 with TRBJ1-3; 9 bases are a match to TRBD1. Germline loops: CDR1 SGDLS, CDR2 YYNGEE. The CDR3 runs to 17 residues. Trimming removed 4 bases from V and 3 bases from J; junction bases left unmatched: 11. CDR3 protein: CASSPFPGTGNGNTIYF. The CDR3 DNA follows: TGTGCCAGCAGCCCGTTTCCCGGGACAGGGAATGGAAACACCATATATTTT.

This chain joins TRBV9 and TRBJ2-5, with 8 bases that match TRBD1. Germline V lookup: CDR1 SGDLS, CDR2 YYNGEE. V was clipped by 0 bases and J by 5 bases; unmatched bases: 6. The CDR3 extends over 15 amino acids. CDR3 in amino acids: CASSVAGQGPETQYF. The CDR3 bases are TGTGCCAGCAGCGTAGCTGGACAGGGCCCGGAGACCCAGTACTTC.

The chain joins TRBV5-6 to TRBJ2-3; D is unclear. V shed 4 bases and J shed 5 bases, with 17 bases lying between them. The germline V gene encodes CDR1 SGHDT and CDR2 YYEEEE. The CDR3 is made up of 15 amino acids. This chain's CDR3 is CASSPEKGVKDTQYF. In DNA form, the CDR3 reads TGTGCCAGCAGCCCGGAGAAAGGAGTCAAAGATACGCAGTATTTT.

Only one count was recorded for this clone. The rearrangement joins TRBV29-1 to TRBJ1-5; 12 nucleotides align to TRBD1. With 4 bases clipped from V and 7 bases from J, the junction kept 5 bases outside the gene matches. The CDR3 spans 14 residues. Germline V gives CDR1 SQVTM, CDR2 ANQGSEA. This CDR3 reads CSVGGTGGEQPQHF. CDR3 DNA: TGCAGCGTTGGGGGGACAGGGGGCGAGCAGCCCCAGCATTTT.

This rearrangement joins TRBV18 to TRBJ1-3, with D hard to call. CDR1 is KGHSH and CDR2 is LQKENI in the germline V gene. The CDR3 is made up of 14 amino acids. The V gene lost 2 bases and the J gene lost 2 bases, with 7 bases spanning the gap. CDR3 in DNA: TGTGCCAGCTCACCAGATTACGCTGGAAACACCATATATTTT. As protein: CASSPDYAGNTIYF.

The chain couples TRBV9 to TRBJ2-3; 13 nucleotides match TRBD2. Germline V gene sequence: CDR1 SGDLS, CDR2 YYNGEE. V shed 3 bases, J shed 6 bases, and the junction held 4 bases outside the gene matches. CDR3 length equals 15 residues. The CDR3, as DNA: TGTGCCAGCAGCGGCGGACTAGCGGGGGTGGATACGCAGTATTTT. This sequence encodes CASSGGLAGVDTQYF. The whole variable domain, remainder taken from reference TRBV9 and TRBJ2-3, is DSGVTQTPKHLITATGQRVTLRCSPRSGDLSVYWYQQSLDQGLQFLIQYYNGEERAKGNILERFSAQQFPDLHSELNLSSLELGDSALYFCASSGGLAGVDTQYFGPGTRLTVL.

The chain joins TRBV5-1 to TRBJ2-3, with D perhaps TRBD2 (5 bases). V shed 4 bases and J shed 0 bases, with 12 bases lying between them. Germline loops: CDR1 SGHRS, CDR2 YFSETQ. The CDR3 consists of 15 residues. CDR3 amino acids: CASSPDLTSTDTQYF. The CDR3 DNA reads TGCGCCAGCAGCCCGGACTTGACTAGCACAGATACGCAGTATTTT.

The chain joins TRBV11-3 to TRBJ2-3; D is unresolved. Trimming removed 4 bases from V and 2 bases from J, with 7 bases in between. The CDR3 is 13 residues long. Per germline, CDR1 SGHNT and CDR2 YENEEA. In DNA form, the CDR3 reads TGTGCCAGCAGCTCCGACAACACAGATACGCAGTATTTT. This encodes CASSSDNTDTQYF.

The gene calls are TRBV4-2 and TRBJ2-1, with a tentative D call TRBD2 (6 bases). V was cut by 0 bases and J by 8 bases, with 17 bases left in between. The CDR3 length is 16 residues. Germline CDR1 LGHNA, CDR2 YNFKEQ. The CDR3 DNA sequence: TGTGCCAGCAGCCAAGATGTGGGGGGAGTGAAAGATGAGCAGTTCTTC. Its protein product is CASSQDVGGVKDEQFF.

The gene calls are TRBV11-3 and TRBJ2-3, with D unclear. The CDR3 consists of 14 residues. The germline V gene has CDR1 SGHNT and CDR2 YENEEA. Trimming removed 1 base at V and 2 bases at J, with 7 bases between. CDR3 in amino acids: CASSLGEPTDTQYF. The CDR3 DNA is TGTGCCAGCAGCTTAGGGGAACCCACAGATACGCAGTATTTT.

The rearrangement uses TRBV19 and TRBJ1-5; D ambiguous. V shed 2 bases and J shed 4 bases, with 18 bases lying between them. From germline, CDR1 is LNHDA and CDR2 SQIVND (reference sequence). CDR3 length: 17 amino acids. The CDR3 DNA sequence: TGTGCCAGTAGTATACCCGAAACCAAGGGAGGGAATCAGCCCCAGCATTTT. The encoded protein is CASSIPETKGGNQPQHF.

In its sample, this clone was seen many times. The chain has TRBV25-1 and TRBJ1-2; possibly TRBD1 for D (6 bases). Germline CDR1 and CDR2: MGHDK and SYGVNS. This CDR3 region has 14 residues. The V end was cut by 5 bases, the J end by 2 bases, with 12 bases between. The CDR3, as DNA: TGTGCCAGCAGTTATGGGGGGGCGAACTATGGCTACACCTTC. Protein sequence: CASSYGGANYGYTF.